This paragraph covers one T cell receptor beta chain sequence. Its antigen is not identified. The data originate from a study of molecular identifiers for immune sequencing clone quantification. Study-wide findings and caveats: Clone sizes that are highly expanded could be underestimated when identical TCR molecules share a barcode. The study reportedly detected spiked Jurkat TCR RNA from one cell among some 1 million naive cells. Clonotypes surpassing 20 RNA copies contained over 98% of effector molecules, versus under 1% in naive cells.

Germline assignment: CDR1 LNHDA and CDR2 SQIVND (reference sequence). CDR3 length: 15 amino acids. Trimming left V 5 bases short and J 6 bases short, with 17 bases between. TCRdb processed the PCR reads anew with MiXCR; each CDR3 protein has one entry. The data contain 40,000 to 45,000 distinct CDR3 sequences, less than 20% of them seen just once; the ten biggest clones take up roughly 7.1%. The clonotype was recovered from a human donor in good health. Some libraries in this study had Jurkat cell RNA spiked in. Sequenced material: naive CD8+ T cells from blood, with Jurkat cell RNA spiked in. The subset: FACS-sorted CD8+CD4-CCR7+CD45RA+ naive T cells. This chain joins TRBV19 and TRBJ2-1; possibly TRBD2 for D (6 bases). The CDR3 reads CASSLSRRAVNEQFF. The CDR3 DNA reads TGTGCCAGTAGTCTGAGCAGGAGGGCTGTCAATGAGCAGTTCTTC. Drawing the rest from reference TRBV19 and TRBJ2-1, the complete variable domain is DGGITQSPKYLFRKEGQNVTLSCEQNLNHDAMYWYRQDPGQGLRLIYYSQIVNDFQKGDIAEGYSVSREKKESFPLTVTSAQKNPTAFYLCASSLSRRAVNEQFFGPGTRLTVL.